Each of the 13 T cell receptor beta chains below was sequenced from the same sample in a study of T cell clonality in common variable immunodeficiency. Generated by immunoSEQ multiplex PCR, the TCRdb table keeps only in-frame clones and is missing some. The sample yields some 38,000 clones, without any singletons. What was sequenced was peripheral blood mononuclear cells. These receptors all come from a person aged 18-70 years in good health.

This clone occurred many times. Read data end 3 residues before the CDR3 end; the end is taken from the germline J gene. The rearrangement uses TRBV5-1 and TRBJ1-2; 11 nucleotides match TRBD1. J gave up 2 bases and V 3 bases, and 9 bases lay outside the gene matches. CDR1 SGHRS and CDR2 YFSETQ come from the germline V gene. This CDR3 contains 17 residues. The part of the CDR3 DNA that was read is TGCGCCAGCAGCTATACCCGGGACAGGGGGTCCAACTATGGC. This sequence encodes CASSYTRDRGSNYG. The complete CDR3 protein is CASSYTRDRGSNYGYTF. The entire variable domain, with the rest obtained from reference TRBV5-1 and TRBJ1-2, is as follows: KAGVTQTPRYLIKTRGQQVTLSCSPISGHRSVSWYQQTPGQGLQFLFEYFSETQRNKGNFPGRFSGRQFSNSRSEMNVSTLELGDSALYLCASSYTRDRGSNYGYTFGSGTRLTVV.

This clone was seen repeatedly, ten times or more. Read sequence stops 3 residues before the CDR3 end, and the germline J gene provides the missing end. V and J are TRBV5-1 and TRBJ2-1, with a possible D match to TRBD1 (5 bases). The V gene's germline CDR1 is SGHRS and CDR2 YFSETQ. Trimming removed 1 base from V and 6 bases from J, with 17 bases in between. This CDR3 has 16 residues. Here the CDR3 reads CASSLLGATYSNEQFF. The part of the CDR3 DNA that was read is TGCGCCAGCAGCTTGCTTGGGGCGACCTATTCCAATGAG. The variable domain in full, with the rest retrieved from reference TRBV5-1 and TRBJ2-1, is KAGVTQTPRYLIKTRGQQVTLSCSPISGHRSVSWYQQTPGQGLQFLFEYFSETQRNKGNFPGRFSGRQFSNSRSEMNVSTLELGDSALYLCASSLLGATYSNEQFFGPGTRLTVL.

In its sample, this clone was seen many times. The sequence runs out 3 residues before the end of the CDR3; the remainder is reconstructed from the germline J gene. The chain has TRBV6-1 and TRBJ2-2; tentatively, D is TRBD2 (6 bases). Germline values: CDR1 MNHNS, CDR2 SASEGT. The CDR3 runs 17 residues. V was trimmed by 2 bases and J by 5 bases, leaving 18 bases between them. Partial CDR3 DNA: TGTGCCAGCAGTGAAAATGGAGTTTCAGGAGGGACCGGGGAG. Translation: CASSENGVSGGTGE. In full, the CDR3 is CASSENGVSGGTGELFF.

At least ten counts were recorded for this clone. Sequencing ends 3 residues short of the CDR3 end; the germline J gene provides the rest. The rearrangement joins TRBV19 to TRBJ1-5, with a tentative D call TRBD1 (6 bases). CDR3 length: 19 amino acids. Deletions cut 2 bases from V and 5 bases from J, with 25 bases between. The V gene's germline CDR1 is LNHDA and CDR2 SQIVND (reference sequence). CDR3 DNA, as far as it was read: TGTGCCAGTAGTATATCCGGGTGGGGCAGGGGCGCGTCTTATCAGCCC. Its translation is CASSISGWGRGASYQP. Given in full, the CDR3 is CASSISGWGRGASYQPQHF.

This clone was picked up many times. One end of the junction varies from germline; a read error may be responsible. The CDR3 end falls 3 residues outside the read, so it is completed with the germline J gene. This chain uses TRBV4-2 with TRBJ2-1, with 10 nucleotides matching TRBD2. This CDR3 is built from 16 residues. Germline V CDR1 and CDR2: LGHNA, YNFKEQ. Here the CDR3 reads CASSQEPSGSYNEQFF. CDR3 bases read: TGCGCCAGCAGCCAAGAACCTAGCGGGAGTTACAATGAG.

In its sample, this clone was seen many times. The read falls 3 residues short of the CDR3 end, and the missing part is taken from the germline J gene. The chain links TRBV15 to TRBJ2-5; D gene uncertain. This CDR3 has 18 residues. Trimming took 1 base from V and 2 from J, leaving 20 bases between them. The germline V gene has CDR1 LNHNV and CDR2 YYDKDF (reference sequence). Partial CDR3 DNA: TGTGCCACCAGCAGAGGGTGGTCTTTGTCAGGAGAGCAAGAGACC. Translating it yields CATSRGWSLSGEQET. The whole CDR3 sequence reads CATSRGWSLSGEQETQYF.

This clone showed up many times. The DNA ends 3 residues before the CDR3 does, and the rest of the CDR3 is filled in from the germline J gene. The rearrangement joins TRBV7-2 to TRBJ2-1, with TRBD2 matching 10 bases. CDR3 length: 14 amino acids. Germline CDR1 SGHTA, CDR2 FQGNSA. The junction had 5 bases not matched to a gene; V was cut back by 8 bases and J by 4 bases. CDR3 sequence reads: CASGTSGVYNEQFF. The covered CDR3 bases are TGTGCCAGCGGAACTAGCGGGGTATACAATGAG.

There are many counts of this clone. The DNA ends 3 residues before the CDR3 does, and the rest of the CDR3 is filled in from the germline J gene. The chain recombines TRBV6-2 or TRBV6-3 with TRBJ1-1, with 9 bases aligning to TRBD1. V was pared by 2 bases and J by 0 bases, with 7 bases of the junction left unmatched. The CDR3 has 17 amino acids. Germline V gene sequence: CDR1 MNHEY, CDR2 SVGEGT. CDR3 sequence reads: CASSYGGTGSLNTEAFF. CDR3 DNA (partial): TGTGCCAGCAGTTACGGCGGGACAGGGAGCTTGAACACTGAA.

This clone showed up many times. The CDR3 goes on 3 residues after the read ends, and that part is filled in from the germline J gene. This chain connects TRBV5-1 to TRBJ2-7; TRBD2 is a possible D gene (5 bases). The length of the CDR3 is 15 residues. V was cut by 3 bases and J by 1 base, with 14 bases left in between. Germline assignment: CDR1 SGHRS and CDR2 YFSETQ. CDR3 loop: CASSSIRSGSYEQYF. CDR3 bases read: TGCGCCAGCAGCTCCATCCGGTCGGGGTCCTACGAG.

There are many counts of this clone. The read terminates 3 residues ahead of where the CDR3 ends, so the germline J gene completes it. The chain links TRBV11-3 to TRBJ2-1, with TRBD1 matching over 9 bases. Germline CDR1 is SGHNT and CDR2 is YENEEA. The CDR3 has 15 residues. Trimming took 5 bases from V and 9 from J; bases not matched to a gene: 11. The CDR3 sequence: CASSPGGDRDGEQFF. CDR3 DNA (partial): TGTGCCAGCAGCCCAGGGGGGGACAGGGATGGTGAG.

In this sample, this clone turned up many times. From the germline J gene comes the end of the CDR3, since the read stops 3 residues before it. The V and J genes are TRBV20-1 and TRBJ2-4, with D perhaps TRBD2 (5 bases). The CDR3 has 12 amino acids. Germline CDR1 DFQATT, CDR2 SNEGSKA (reference sequence). The CDR3 loop is CSARLRARGQYF. Partial CDR3 DNA: TGCAGTGCTAGACTTAGGGCACGGGGT.

This clone was detected many times. With the read ending 3 residues before the CDR3 end, the germline J gene is used to fill in that end. This chain connects TRBV6-4 to TRBJ2-4; TRBD1 matches 9 bases. Trimming took 1 base from V and 0 from J; bases not matched to a gene: 4. The CDR3 contains 17 residues. Germline V gene sequence: CDR1 MRHNA, CDR2 SNTAGT. The CDR3: CASSDWDRVKAKNIQYF. The DNA read from the CDR3 is TGTGCCAGCAGTGACTGGGACAGGGTTAAAGCCAAAAACATT.

Many counts were recorded for this clone. The read gets to within 3 residues of the CDR3 end, and the germline J gene fills in the rest. The chain couples TRBV19 to TRBJ1-2, with 7 positions matching TRBD1. Per germline, CDR1 LNHDA and CDR2 SQIVND (reference sequence). V shed 4 bases, J shed 7 bases, and the junction held 9 bases outside the gene matches. There are 14 residues in the CDR3. The covered CDR3 bases are TGTGCCAGTAGTACTAACAGGGGTACCAGTGGC. Residues: CASSTNRGTSG. The whole CDR3 sequence reads CASSTNRGTSGYTF.